This T cell receptor (beta chain) came from a study of regulatory T cells in long-lasting Graves disease. In germline, CDR1 is MNHEY, CDR2 SMNVEV (reference sequence). The length of the CDR3 is 15 residues. Trimming pared 3 bases from V and 0 bases from J, leaving 11 bases between. Documented time point: newly diagnosed GD, antithyroid drugs for less than 3 months. The TCR library used RNA extracted from PBMCs. A blood draw put around 9.1 milliliters of peripheral blood into EDTA tubes. This clonotype was found many times. Researchers made TCR beta libraries by using iRepertoire HTBI primers and running Arm-PCR on CDR3 regions. MiXCR, applied by TCRdb to the multiplex PCR reads, yields one record per CDR3 protein. The data contain 350,000 to 500,000 distinct CDR3 sequences, around 17% of them singletons. The same data also contributed to another study, on T cells in Graves' hyperthyroidism and ophthalmopathy.

The sample consisted of peripheral blood mononuclear cells (PBMCs), taken at new diagnosis, from a patient treated with antithyroid drugs. The origin of this receptor is a woman aged 18-29 years with Graves disease. This rearrangement joins TRBV27 to TRBJ1-1; D ambiguous. The CDR3 loop is CASSLIDPMNTEAFF. The DNA of the CDR3 is TGTGCCAGCAGTTTGATTGATCCAATGAACACTGAAGCTTTCTTT.